One and the same sample provided the 4 T cell receptor beta chains below, sequenced in a study of molecular identifiers for immune sequencing clone quantification. TCRdb itself ran the PCR reads through MiXCR, one entry per CDR3 protein. The sample has 97,000 or so distinct CDR3 sequences, roughly 26% seen once. The sequencing sample was made of naive CD8+ T cells from blood, with Jurkat cell RNA spiked in. Noted subset: FACS-sorted CD8+CD4-CCR7+CD45RA+ naive T cells. Receptors were obtained from a human donor in good health. Some libraries in this study had Jurkat cell RNA spiked in.

In this sample, this clonotype turned up many times. The chain has TRBV7-2 and TRBJ2-7; D call uncertain. Germline V lookup: CDR1 SGHTA, CDR2 FQGNSA. The CDR3 runs 14 residues. V dropped 1 base and J dropped 1 base, with 8 bases sitting between them. In DNA, the CDR3 is TGTGCCAGCAGCTTAGAGGTATTATCCTACGAGCAGTACTTC. This sequence encodes CASSLEVLSYEQYF.

V is TRBV7-8 and J is TRBJ2-4; maybe TRBD1 (6 bases). Germline CDR1 reads SGHVS; CDR2 reads FQNEAQ. The CDR3 length is 16 residues. V lost 7 bases and J 4 bases, leaving 20 bases between the germline ends. This CDR3 reads CASTEETGTLKNIQYF. For the CDR3, the DNA is TGTGCCAGCACCGAAGAAACCGGGACACTGAAAAACATTCAGTACTTC.

J is TRBJ2-7 and V is TRBV20-1, with TRBD2 as a possible D gene (6 bases). The germline V and J ends were trimmed by 1 base and 7 bases, with 14 bases remaining between them. CDR1 is DFQATT and CDR2 is SNEGSKA in the germline V gene (reference sequence). The CDR3 has 13 residues. CDR3 residues: CSARVGGAGEQYF. The CDR3 nucleotides read TGCAGTGCTAGAGTAGGAGGGGCGGGGGAGCAGTACTTC.

Notes on this clonotype: The junction departs from the called germline gene at one end, perhaps through a read error. The V call is TRBV20-1, the J call TRBJ1-3, with unresolved D. Germline CDR1 reads DFQATT; CDR2 reads SNEGSKA (reference sequence). CDR3 length equals 15 residues. The CDR3 DNA reads TGCAGTGCTAGCCCCGGACTCAGCTCTGGAAGCACCATATATTTT. The encoded protein is CSASPGLSSGSTIYF.